This paragraph covers one T cell receptor beta chain sequence. No cognate antigen has been identified for it. The input lacks base qualities; no much larger clone sits a single base away. This specimen comes from a study of blood T cell repertoires in COVID-19 (dated by TCRdb to about 2020). The study in broad terms: The collaborator samples originated in the United States, Italy and Spain and spanned the acute and convalescent phases of COVID-19. The material from the prospective study consisted of cDNA or gDNA derived from T cells, B-cell-depleted T cells, or PBMCs. Where HLA class I and class II types were available, the types were taken from metadata supplied by the sample provider, not from assay-based typing. Deeply sampled blood TCRbeta repertoires from subjects exposed to, actively infected with, or recovered from COVID-19 were included in the dataset. The samples were drawn from two sources: the first 160 participants of the ongoing ImmuneRACE study, and 950 to 1,500 subjects contributed by 6 global collaborators. The repertoires were released in a freely available public database intended as a resource for research on the immune response to SARS-CoV-2. A de-identified subject ID, COVID-19 status, age in years and sex were almost always included in the sample metadata. Study-wide conclusions, independent of this receptor: The quantity of clinical and demographic metadata differed by source and by participant and was supplied without curation.

From the cysteine through the phenylalanine, the CDR3 covers 13 amino acids. The DNA shown is the 39-base CDR3, in frame from base 1. Trimming leaves V shorter by 5 bases and J shorter by 7 bases, with the junction holding 5 bases beyond the gene matches. At one collaborating source in Seattle, patients were enrolled during active infection and were followed longitudinally through the course of disease. The collaborating institutions used their own protocols to collect whole blood in K2EDTA tubes. For TCRbeta analysis, collaborators shipped samples in one of three forms: frozen whole blood, isolated PBMCs, or DNA extracted from either of those sample types. The immunoSEQ Assay, a bias-controlled multiplex PCR, was used to amplify TCRbeta CDR3 regions from genomic DNA. The original methods were these. The number of nucleated cells in each sample was estimated from the amplification of reference gene primers within the assay. To quantify the absolute abundance of each unique TCRbeta CDR3 rearrangement, sequence reads were collapsed and filtered. For each sample, productive Simpson clonality was calculated as the square root of Simpson's diversity index across productive rearrangements. The source is immuneACCESS, and TCRdb retained only in-frame sequences with V and J called. Part of the clones is not carried over; for the studies checked, unresolved V genes explain less than half of this, and the remainder is unexplained. D and trimming come from the DNA, and the V and J calls and clone size come from that table. Within this sample are approximately 200,000 clones, with roughly 94% of them counted one time only. The ten largest account for around 0.8% of the sample.

Sequencing was carried out using peripheral blood. The TCR originated in a man aged 25 to 45 with COVID-19, enrolled during active disease. The chain is assembled from TRBV12-3 or TRBV12-4 and TRBJ1-5; 7 bases in the middle match TRBD1. The sequence in DNA is TGTGCCAGCAGTACAGGGGATCGGCAGCCCCAGCATTTT. This encodes CASSTGDRQPQHF.